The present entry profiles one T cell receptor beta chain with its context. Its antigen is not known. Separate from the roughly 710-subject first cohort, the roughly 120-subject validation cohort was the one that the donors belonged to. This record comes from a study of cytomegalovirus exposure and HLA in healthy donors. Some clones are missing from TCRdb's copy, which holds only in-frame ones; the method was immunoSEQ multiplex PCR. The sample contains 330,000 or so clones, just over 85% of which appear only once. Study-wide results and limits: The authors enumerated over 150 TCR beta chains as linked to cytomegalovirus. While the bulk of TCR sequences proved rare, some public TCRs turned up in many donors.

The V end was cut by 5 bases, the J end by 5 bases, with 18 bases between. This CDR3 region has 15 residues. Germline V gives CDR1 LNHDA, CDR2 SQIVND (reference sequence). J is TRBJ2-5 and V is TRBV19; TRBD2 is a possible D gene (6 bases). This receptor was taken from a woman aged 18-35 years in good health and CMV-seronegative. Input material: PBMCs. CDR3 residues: CASSREGGMIETQYF. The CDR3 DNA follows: TGTGCCAGTAGTCGAGAGGGAGGAATGATCGAGACCCAGTACTTC.